These 6 T cell receptor beta chains came from one sample sequenced in a study of T-cell reconstitution after alpha-beta-depleted transplantation in children. Unique molecular identifiers were used to barcode this TCRbeta library. TCRdb re-derived calls from the PCR reads in MiXCR, one entry per CDR3 protein. This table has about 250,000 distinct CDR3 sequences, roughly a quarter appearing once. Sequences were derived from PBMCs, mostly from graft donor cells, sampled 360 days after TCRalphabeta/CD19-depleted stem cell transplant. These receptors came from a female patient between 2 and 15 years old who had a stem cell transplant for congenital amegakaryocytic thrombocytopenia, so the T cells may come from the graft donor.

V gene TRBV7-9 combines with J gene TRBJ2-3; 9 bases are a match to TRBD2. The CDR3 covers 18 residues. After removal of 5 bases from V and 1 base from J, the junction contained 13 bases not matched to a gene. Per germline, CDR1 SEHNR and CDR2 FQNEAQ (reference sequence). CDR3 DNA: TGTGCCAGCAGCCTCACTAGCGGGCCTTTCACGGGCACAGATACGCAGTATTTT. Translating it yields CASSLTSGPFTGTDTQYF. The whole variable domain, filled in from reference TRBV7-9 and TRBJ2-3, reads DTGVSQNPRHKITKRGQNVTFRCDPISEHNRLYWYRQTLGQGPEFLTYFQNEAQLEKSRLLSDRFSAERPKGSFSTLEIQRTEQGDSAMYLCASSLTSGPFTGTDTQYFGPGTRLTVL.

The genes are TRBV12-3 or TRBV12-4 and TRBJ2-2; 12 nucleotides match TRBD1. The CDR3 consists of 18 residues. The J segment lost 3 bases and the V segment lost 6 bases, leaving 11 bases of the junction unmatched. This CDR3 reads CASSLRDRGLRDTGELFF. The CDR3, as DNA: TGTGCCAGCAGCCTCCGGGACAGGGGGCTTCGGGACACCGGGGAGCTGTTTTTT.

This clonotype occurred a few times. The V gene is TRBV7-9, the J gene TRBJ2-1; D remains unclear. Trimming shortened V by 2 bases and J by 6 bases, and 8 bases separated the two germline ends. Germline CDR1 SEHNR, CDR2 FQNEAQ (reference sequence). The CDR3 is 13 residues long. CDR3 amino acids: CASSLSVVNEQFF. The CDR3 bases are TGTGCCAGCAGCTTATCGGTGGTCAATGAGCAGTTCTTC.

The V gene is TRBV6-2 or TRBV6-3, the J gene TRBJ2-1, with TRBD1 matching over 7 bases. Germline lookup yields CDR1 MNHEY and CDR2 SVGEGT. The trim removed 4 bases at V and 2 bases at J, leaving 8 bases unmatched. The CDR3 is 16 amino acids. The CDR3 loop is CASSWTGTPPYNEQFF. The DNA for the CDR3 is TGTGCCAGCAGTTGGACAGGTACCCCCCCCTACAATGAGCAGTTCTTC.

This clonotype was seen a few times. This chain joins TRBV12-3 or TRBV12-4 and TRBJ1-2; TRBD1 agrees at 7 bases. The CDR3 extends over 14 amino acids. Germline trimming cut 5 bases from V and 8 bases from J; bases unmatched to any gene: 11. This chain's CDR3 is CASSLRQGSTGYTF. DNA of the CDR3: TGTGCCAGCAGTCTTAGACAGGGTAGTACCGGCTACACCTTC.

This clonotype has a count of ten or more. This chain connects TRBV29-1 to TRBJ2-3; maybe TRBD2 (5 bases). The ends were cut back, 3 bases at V and 1 base at J, with 8 bases in the middle. Germline V gene lookup returns CDR1 SQVTM and CDR2 ANQGSEA. The CDR3 runs to 13 residues. The CDR3 protein is CSVEGVGTDTQYF. The CDR3, as DNA: TGCAGCGTTGAGGGAGTGGGCACAGATACGCAGTATTTT.